The 17 T cell receptor beta chains in this list originate from one sample, sequenced in a study of T-cell reconstitution after alpha-beta-depleted transplantation in children. Preparation of the TCRbeta library involved a method that used unique molecular identifiers. MiXCR was run by TCRdb on the PCR reads, yielding one entry per CDR3 protein. The sample has around 490,000 distinct CDR3 sequences; roughly 10% are singletons. The input for sequencing was PBMCs, mostly from graft donor cells, taken 180 days after TCRalphabeta/CD19-depleted stem cell transplant. Source of these receptors: a female patient aged 2-9 years who had a stem cell transplant for aplastic anemia, so the T cells may come from the graft donor.

The sample holds a few counts of this clonotype. This sequence joins TRBV19 and TRBJ2-1; 10 bases map to TRBD1. J gave up 8 bases and V 5 bases, and 9 bases lay outside the gene matches. This CDR3 has 15 residues. Germline values: CDR1 LNHDA, CDR2 SQIVND (reference sequence). CDR3 loop: CASSLYDRGRDEQFF. CDR3 nucleotide sequence: TGTGCCAGTAGTCTATACGACAGGGGGCGAGATGAGCAGTTCTTC.

The chain couples TRBV5-1 to TRBJ2-2; 10 bases map to TRBD2. The CDR3 runs 14 residues. The junction had 2 bases not matched to a gene; V was cut back by 5 bases and J by 4 bases. CDR1 is SGHRS and CDR2 is YFSETQ in the germline V gene. The CDR3 reads CASSASGGTGELFF. CDR3 DNA sequence: TGCGCCAGCAGTGCTAGCGGGGGCACCGGGGAGCTGTTTTTT.

V and J are TRBV20-1 and TRBJ2-6; 8 positions match TRBD2. In germline, CDR1 is DFQATT, CDR2 SNEGSKA (reference sequence). The CDR3 sequence is 16 residues long. V lost 3 bases, J lost 0 bases, and 4 bases stayed unmatched. The CDR3 sequence: CSASIAGISGANVLTF. CDR3 sequence (DNA): TGCAGTGCTAGCATAGCGGGGATCTCTGGGGCCAACGTCCTGACTTTC.

The table lists this clonotype with a few counts. CDR3 amino acids: CASVSEAATNEKLFF. The CDR3, as DNA: TGTGCCAGTGTCAGCGAGGCTGCGACTAATGAAAAACTGTTTTTT. This chain joins TRBV6-2 or TRBV6-3 and TRBJ1-4; D unresolved. The germline gives CDR1 MNHEY, CDR2 SVGEGT. Deletions cut 9 bases from V and 2 bases from J, with 16 bases between. The CDR3 length is 15 residues.

This clonotype occurred a few times. The chain uses TRBV28 and TRBJ2-5, with D perhaps TRBD1 (6 bases). The CDR3 length is 15 residues. From germline, CDR1 is MDHEN and CDR2 SYDVKM. Trimming took off 5 bases at V and 3 bases at J, with 16 bases between the two ends. CDR3 coding DNA: TGTGCCAGCAGTGTACCCACAGGGAGTAAAGAGACCCAGTACTTC. Its protein product is CASSVPTGSKETQYF.

The rearrangement links TRBV12-3 or TRBV12-4 to TRBJ2-2; D possibly uses TRBD1 or TRBD2 (5 bases each). CDR3 length: 19 amino acids. Trimming pared 7 bases from V and 6 bases from J, leaving 30 bases between. The DNA of the CDR3 is TGTGCCAGCACCTTTTATCCCCCCACCAGGGTATGGGGGTCCGGGGAGCTGTTTTTT. It is translated as CASTFYPPTRVWGSGELFF.

The J gene is TRBJ2-3, the V gene TRBV27; 7 bases are a match to TRBD2. The J segment lost 2 bases and the V segment lost 6 bases, leaving 11 bases of the junction unmatched. The CDR3 runs to 16 residues. Germline CDR1 is MNHEY and CDR2 is SMNVEV (reference sequence). The chain's CDR3 is CASRPRRAGFTDTQYF. For the CDR3, the DNA is TGTGCCAGCAGACCTAGGAGAGCGGGGTTCACAGATACGCAGTATTTT.

The J gene is TRBJ2-1, the V gene TRBV6-5; 7 nucleotides line up with TRBD2. J was trimmed by 7 bases and V by 0 bases; bases with no gene match: 3. Germline lookup yields CDR1 MNHEY and CDR2 SVGAGI. The CDR3 covers 14 residues. The CDR3 reads CASSYSGGVNEQFF. The DNA for the CDR3 is TGTGCCAGCAGTTACTCGGGAGGGGTTAATGAGCAGTTCTTC.

The table lists this clonotype with many counts. The genes are TRBV5-1 and TRBJ2-5; 8 bases agree with TRBD1. After removal of 2 bases from V and 2 bases from J, the junction contained 11 bases not matched to a gene. CDR3 size: 17 residues. CDR1 is SGHRS, CDR2 YFSETQ, per germline. Here the CDR3 DNA reads TGCGCCAGCAGCTTACAGTTCCAGGGGGCGGGTCAAGAGACCCAGTACTTC. Amino acid sequence: CASSLQFQGAGQETQYF. Together with reference TRBV5-1 and TRBJ2-5, the CDR3 gives the full variable domain: KAGVTQTPRYLIKTRGQQVTLSCSPISGHRSVSWYQQTPGQGLQFLFEYFSETQRNKGNFPGRFSGRQFSNSRSEMNVSTLELGDSALYLCASSLQFQGAGQETQYFGPGTRLLVL.

In its sample, this clonotype was seen a few times. V gene TRBV30 combines with J gene TRBJ2-1; the match to TRBD1 covers 8 bases. After removal of 0 bases from V and 7 bases from J, the junction contained 8 bases not matched to a gene. In germline, CDR1 is GTSNPN, CDR2 SVGIG (reference sequence). The CDR3 runs 15 residues. This CDR3 is CAWSVNRGIVNEQFF. The CDR3 DNA reads TGTGCCTGGAGTGTTAACAGGGGGATCGTAAATGAGCAGTTCTTC.

This clonotype has just a few counts. The chain has TRBV4-3 and TRBJ2-3, with TRBD2 as a possible D gene (6 bases). The CDR3 is made up of 15 amino acids. V lost 0 bases to trimming and J lost 2 bases, with 9 bases between them. The germline V gene has CDR1 LGHNA and CDR2 YSLEER. CDR3 coding DNA: TGCGCCAGCAGCCAAGATATAGCGGTCACAGATACGCAGTATTTT. Translated, it gives CASSQDIAVTDTQYF.

The V gene is TRBV28, the J gene TRBJ1-1, with D maybe TRBD1 (5 bases). This CDR3 has 17 amino acids. Germline lookup yields CDR1 MDHEN and CDR2 SYDVKM. V lost 7 bases and J 4 bases, leaving 25 bases between the germline ends. The CDR3 DNA follows: TGTGCCAGCACCTTAGGACAACCCACCCCCTCTCCCACTGAAGCTTTCTTT. It codes for CASTLGQPTPSPTEAFF.

The gene calls are TRBV12-3 or TRBV12-4 and TRBJ2-1; 10 bases agree with TRBD1. Unmatched junction bases numbered 0, after V lost 1 base and J lost 9 bases. This CDR3 contains 13 residues. Here the CDR3 reads CASSLGTGGEQFF. As DNA, the CDR3 is TGTGCCAGCAGTTTAGGGACAGGGGGTGAGCAGTTCTTC.

The table lists this clonotype with many counts. For the CDR3, the DNA is TGTGCCAGCAGCTCCCCTTCTAGCGTTACCGGGGAGCTGTTTTTT. Translating it yields CASSSPSSVTGELFF. The chain is built from TRBV7-4 and TRBJ2-2; a weak D match, TRBD2 (6 bases). This CDR3 has 15 residues. CDR1 SGHVT and CDR2 SQSDAQ come from the germline V gene. Trimming shortened V by 4 bases and J by 5 bases, and 14 bases separated the two germline ends. The full variable domain, in which reference TRBV7-4 and TRBJ2-2 provide the parts outside the CDR3, is GAGVSQSPRYKVAKRGRDVALRCDSISGHVTLYWYRQTLGQGSEVLTYSQSDAQRDKSGRPSGRFSAERPERSVSTLKIQRTEQGDSAVYLCASSSPSSVTGELFFGEGSRLTVL.

This rearrangement joins TRBV4-3 to TRBJ2-1; TRBD2 matches at 12 bases. CDR1 and CDR2 (germline): LGHNA, YSLEER. Unmatched junction bases numbered 12, after V lost 3 bases and J lost 6 bases. The CDR3 contains 18 residues. The CDR3 sequence: CASSQDPELAGGGNEQFF. The CDR3 DNA follows: TGCGCCAGCAGCCAGGACCCCGAACTAGCGGGAGGCGGCAATGAGCAGTTCTTC.

The rearrangement joins TRBV12-3 or TRBV12-4 to TRBJ2-2, with a tentative D call TRBD1 (6 bases). Trimming pared 8 bases from V and 5 bases from J, leaving 12 bases between. This CDR3 region has 13 residues. The CDR3 loop is CASGIRGTGELFF. The DNA of the CDR3 is TGTGCCAGCGGCATCAGGGGTACCGGGGAGCTGTTTTTT.

The rearrangement links TRBV28 to TRBJ2-1; D unresolved. Germline loops: CDR1 MDHEN, CDR2 SYDVKM. The CDR3 runs to 15 residues. V was trimmed by 5 bases and J by 5 bases, leaving 16 bases between them. The CDR3 DNA follows: TGTGCCAGCAGTCCAAGGACGGATTTTCACAATGAGCAGTTCTTC. Its protein product is CASSPRTDFHNEQFF.